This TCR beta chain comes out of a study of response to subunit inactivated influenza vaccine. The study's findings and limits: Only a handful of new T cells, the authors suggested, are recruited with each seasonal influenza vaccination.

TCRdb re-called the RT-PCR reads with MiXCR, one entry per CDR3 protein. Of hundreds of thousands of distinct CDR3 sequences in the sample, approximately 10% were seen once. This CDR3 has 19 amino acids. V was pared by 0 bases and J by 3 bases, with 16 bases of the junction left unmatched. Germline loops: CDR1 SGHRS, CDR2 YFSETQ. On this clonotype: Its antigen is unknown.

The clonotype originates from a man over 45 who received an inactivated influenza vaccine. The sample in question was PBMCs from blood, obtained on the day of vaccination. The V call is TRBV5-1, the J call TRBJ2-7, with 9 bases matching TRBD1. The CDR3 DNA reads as TGCGCCAGCAGCTTGGCCCGGGGACAGGGAAACCCTAAATACTACGAGCAGTACTTC. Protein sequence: CASSLARGQGNPKYYEQYF.